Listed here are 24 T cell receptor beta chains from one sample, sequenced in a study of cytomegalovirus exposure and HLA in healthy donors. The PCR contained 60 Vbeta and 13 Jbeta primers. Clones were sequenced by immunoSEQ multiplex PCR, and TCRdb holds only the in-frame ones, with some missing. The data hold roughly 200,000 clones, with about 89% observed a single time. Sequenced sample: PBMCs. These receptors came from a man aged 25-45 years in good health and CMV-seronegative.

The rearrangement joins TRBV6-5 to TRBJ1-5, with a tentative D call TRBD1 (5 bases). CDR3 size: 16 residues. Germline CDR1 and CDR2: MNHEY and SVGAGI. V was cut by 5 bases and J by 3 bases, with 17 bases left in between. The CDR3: CASSNFGGPTNQPQHF. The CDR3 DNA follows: TGTGCCAGCAGTAACTTCGGGGGACCGACCAATCAGCCCCAGCATTTT.

The CDR3 bases are TGTGCCAGCAGTTACGAGGGGGGGGCGCCGACTGAAGCTTTCTTT. It is translated as CASSYEGGAPTEAFF. This chain uses TRBV6-5 with TRBJ1-1, with D perhaps TRBD1 (6 bases). The V end lost 2 bases, the J end lost 5 bases, and 15 bases lay between the germline ends. The CDR3 runs to 15 residues. Per germline, CDR1 MNHEY and CDR2 SVGAGI.

This CDR3 reads CASSLDPISYEQYF. CDR3 DNA: TGTGCCAGCAGCTTGGATCCTATTTCCTACGAGCAGTACTTC. The V and J genes are TRBV5-8 and TRBJ2-7; D gene ambiguous. Trimming removed 0 bases at V and 1 base at J, with 8 bases between. Germline assignment: CDR1 SGHTS and CDR2 YDEGEE. This CDR3 spans 14 amino acids.

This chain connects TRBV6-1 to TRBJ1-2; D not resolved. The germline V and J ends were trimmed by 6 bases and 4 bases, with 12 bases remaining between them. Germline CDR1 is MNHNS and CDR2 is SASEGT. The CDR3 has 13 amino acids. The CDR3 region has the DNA TGTGCCAGCAGGGCAGAAAGTTTCTATGGCTACACCTTC. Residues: CASRAESFYGYTF.

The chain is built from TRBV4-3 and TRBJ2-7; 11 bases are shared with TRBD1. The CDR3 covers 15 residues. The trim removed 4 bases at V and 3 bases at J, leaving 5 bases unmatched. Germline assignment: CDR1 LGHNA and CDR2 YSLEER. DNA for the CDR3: TGCGCCAGCAGCCCCGGGACAGGGGGAGACTACGAGCAGTACTTC. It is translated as CASSPGTGGDYEQYF.

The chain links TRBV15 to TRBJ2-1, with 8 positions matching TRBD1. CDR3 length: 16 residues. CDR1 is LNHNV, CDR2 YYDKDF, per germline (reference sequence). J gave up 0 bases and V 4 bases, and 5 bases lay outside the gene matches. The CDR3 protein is CATSTLGQGSYNEQFF. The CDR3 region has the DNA TGTGCCACCAGCACGCTCGGACAGGGCTCCTACAATGAGCAGTTCTTC.

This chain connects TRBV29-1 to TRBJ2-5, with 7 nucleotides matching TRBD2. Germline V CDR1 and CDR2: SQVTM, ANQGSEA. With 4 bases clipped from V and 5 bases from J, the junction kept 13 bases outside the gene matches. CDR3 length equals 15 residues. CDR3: CSVAGREEMRETQYF. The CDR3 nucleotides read TGCAGCGTTGCTGGCCGGGAGGAGATGCGGGAGACCCAGTACTTC.

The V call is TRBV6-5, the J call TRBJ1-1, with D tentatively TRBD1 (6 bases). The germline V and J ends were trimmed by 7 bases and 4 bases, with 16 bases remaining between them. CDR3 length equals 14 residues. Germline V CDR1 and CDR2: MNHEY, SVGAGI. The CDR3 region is CASILQGPGTEAFF. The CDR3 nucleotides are TGTGCCAGCATCTTACAGGGACCGGGCACTGAAGCTTTCTTT.

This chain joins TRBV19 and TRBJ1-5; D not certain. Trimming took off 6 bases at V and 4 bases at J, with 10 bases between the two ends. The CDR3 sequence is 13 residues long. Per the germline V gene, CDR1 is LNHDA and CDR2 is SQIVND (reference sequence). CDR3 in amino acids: CASSGDRNQPQHF. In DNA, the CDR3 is TGTGCCAGTAGCGGGGATAGGAATCAGCCCCAGCATTTT.

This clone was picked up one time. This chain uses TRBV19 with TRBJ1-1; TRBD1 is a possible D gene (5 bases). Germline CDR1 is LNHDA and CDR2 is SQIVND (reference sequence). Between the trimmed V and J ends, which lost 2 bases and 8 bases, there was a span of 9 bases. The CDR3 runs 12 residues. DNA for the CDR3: TGTGCCAGTAGTATACTTAGGGGAGAAGCTTTCTTT. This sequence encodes CASSILRGEAFF.

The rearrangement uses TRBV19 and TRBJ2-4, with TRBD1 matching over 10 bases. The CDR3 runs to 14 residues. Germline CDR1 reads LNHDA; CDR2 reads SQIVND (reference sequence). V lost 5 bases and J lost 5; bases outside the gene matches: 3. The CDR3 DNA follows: TGTGCCAGTAGTGACAGGGGGCGGGAAAACATTCAGTACTTC. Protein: CASSDRGRENIQYF.

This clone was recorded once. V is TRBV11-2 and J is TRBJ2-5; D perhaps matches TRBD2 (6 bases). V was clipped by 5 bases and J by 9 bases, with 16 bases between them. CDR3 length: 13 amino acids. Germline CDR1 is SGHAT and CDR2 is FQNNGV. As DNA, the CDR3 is TGTGCCAGCAGCAACCGACTAGAATTGGCCCAGTACTTC. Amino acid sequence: CASSNRLELAQYF.

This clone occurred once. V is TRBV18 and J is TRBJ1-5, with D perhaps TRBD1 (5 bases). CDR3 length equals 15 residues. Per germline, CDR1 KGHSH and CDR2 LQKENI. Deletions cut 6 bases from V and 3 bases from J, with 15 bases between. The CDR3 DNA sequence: TGTGCCAGCTCCCCTCGGGGGGATATCAATCAGCCCCAGCATTTT. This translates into CASSPRGDINQPQHF. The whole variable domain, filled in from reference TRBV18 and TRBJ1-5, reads NAGVMQNPRHLVRRRGQEARLRCSPMKGHSHVYWYRQLPEEGLKFMVYLQKENIIDESGMPKERFSAEFPKEGPSILRIQQVVRGDSAAYFCASSPRGDINQPQHFGDGTRLSIL.

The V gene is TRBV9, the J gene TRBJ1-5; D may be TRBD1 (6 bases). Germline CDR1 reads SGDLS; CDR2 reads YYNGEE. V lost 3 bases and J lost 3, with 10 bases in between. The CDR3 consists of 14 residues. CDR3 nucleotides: TGTGCCAGCAGCGCTGGACAGCTCAATCAGCCCCAGCATTTT. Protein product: CASSAGQLNQPQHF.

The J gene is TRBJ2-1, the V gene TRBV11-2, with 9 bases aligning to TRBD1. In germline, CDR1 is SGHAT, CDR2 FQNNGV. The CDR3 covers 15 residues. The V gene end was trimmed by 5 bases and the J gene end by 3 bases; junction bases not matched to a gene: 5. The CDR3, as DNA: TGTGCCAGCAGCCCCGGGACAGGGAACTACAATGAGCAGTTCTTC. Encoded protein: CASSPGTGNYNEQFF.

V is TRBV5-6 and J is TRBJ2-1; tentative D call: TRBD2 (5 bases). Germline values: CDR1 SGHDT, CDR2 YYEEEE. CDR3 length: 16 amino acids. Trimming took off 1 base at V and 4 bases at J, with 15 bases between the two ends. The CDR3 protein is CASSLISETRYNEQFF. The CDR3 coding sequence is TGTGCCAGCAGCTTGATTAGCGAGACGAGATACAATGAGCAGTTCTTC.

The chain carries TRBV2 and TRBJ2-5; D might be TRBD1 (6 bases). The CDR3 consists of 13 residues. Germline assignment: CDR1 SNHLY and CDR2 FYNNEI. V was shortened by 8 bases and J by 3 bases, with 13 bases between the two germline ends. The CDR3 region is CASARDTEETQYF. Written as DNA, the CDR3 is TGTGCCAGCGCAAGGGACACGGAAGAGACCCAGTACTTC.

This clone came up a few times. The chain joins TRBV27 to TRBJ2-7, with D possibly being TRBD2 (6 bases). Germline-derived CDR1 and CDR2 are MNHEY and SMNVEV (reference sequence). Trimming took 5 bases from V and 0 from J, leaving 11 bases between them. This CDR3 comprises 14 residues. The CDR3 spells CASSRRESSYEQYF. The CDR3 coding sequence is TGTGCCAGCAGTCGACGGGAGAGCTCCTACGAGCAGTACTTC.

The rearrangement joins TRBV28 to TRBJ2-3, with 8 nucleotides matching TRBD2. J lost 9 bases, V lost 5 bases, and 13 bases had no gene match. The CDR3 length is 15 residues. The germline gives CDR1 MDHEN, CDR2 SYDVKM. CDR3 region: CASSPLGGGPPTQYF. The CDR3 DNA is TGTGCCAGCAGTCCCTTAGGCGGGGGGCCACCCACGCAGTATTTT.

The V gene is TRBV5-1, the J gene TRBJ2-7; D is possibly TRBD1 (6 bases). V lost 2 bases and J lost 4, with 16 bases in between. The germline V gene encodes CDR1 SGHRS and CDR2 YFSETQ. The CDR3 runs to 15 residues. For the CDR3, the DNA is TGCGCCAGCAGCTTCGACAGGACTCAGTTATACGAGCAGTACTTC. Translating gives CASSFDRTQLYEQYF.

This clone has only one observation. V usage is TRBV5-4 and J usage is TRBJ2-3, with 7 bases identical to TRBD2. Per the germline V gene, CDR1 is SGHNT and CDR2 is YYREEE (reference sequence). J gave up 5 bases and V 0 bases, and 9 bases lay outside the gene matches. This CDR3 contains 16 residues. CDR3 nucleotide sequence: TGTGCCAGCAGCTTGGAGGCGGGAGTGCGTAGAGATACGCAGTATTTT. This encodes CASSLEAGVRRDTQYF. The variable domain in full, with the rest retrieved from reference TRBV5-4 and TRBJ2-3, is ETGVTQSPTHLIKTRGQQVTLRCSSQSGHNTVSWYQQALGQGPQFIFQYYREEENGRGNFPPRFSGLQFPNYSSELNVNALELDDSALYLCASSLEAGVRRDTQYFGPGTRLTVL.

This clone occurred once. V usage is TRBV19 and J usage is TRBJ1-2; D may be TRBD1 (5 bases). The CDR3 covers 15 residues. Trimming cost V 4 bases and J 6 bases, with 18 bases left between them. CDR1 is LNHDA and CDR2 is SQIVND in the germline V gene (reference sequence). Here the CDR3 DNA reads TGTGCCAGTAGTACGAACCCCCTGGGGGGGAATGGCTACACCTTC. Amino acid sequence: CASSTNPLGGNGYTF.

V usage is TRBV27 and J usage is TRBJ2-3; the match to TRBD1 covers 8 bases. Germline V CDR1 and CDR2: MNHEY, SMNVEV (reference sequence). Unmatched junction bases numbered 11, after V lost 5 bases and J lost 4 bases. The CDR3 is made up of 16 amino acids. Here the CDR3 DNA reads TGTGCCAGCAGTAAGGCAGGGGGCTATTCTGCAGATACGCAGTATTTT. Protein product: CASSKAGGYSADTQYF.

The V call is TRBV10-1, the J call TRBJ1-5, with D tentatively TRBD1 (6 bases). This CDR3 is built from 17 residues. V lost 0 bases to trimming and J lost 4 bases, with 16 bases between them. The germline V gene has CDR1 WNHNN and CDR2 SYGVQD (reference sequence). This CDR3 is CASSESTKGGLNQPQHF. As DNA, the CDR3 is TGCGCCAGCAGTGAGTCCACAAAGGGGGGGTTGAATCAGCCCCAGCATTTT.